The 8 T cell receptor beta chains in this list originate from one sample, sequenced in a study of OX40 agonist ivuxolimab in advanced cancers. Produced via immunoSEQ multiplex PCR; TCRdb's table is partial and in-frame only. Of 50,000 or so clones listed, less than 90% are singletons. This material consisted of CD4+ or CD8+ T cells sorted from blood, taken in a trial of the OX40 agonist ivuxolimab. The receptors come from an adult with an advanced solid tumor such as melanoma, head and neck, liver or kidney cancer.

As for this clone: At one of its ends the junction is not consistent with the germline gene, which may arise from a read error. This chain links TRBV19 with TRBJ1-4; the D gene is possibly TRBD1 (6 bases). Germline V CDR1 and CDR2: LNHDA, SQIVND (reference sequence). CDR3 length: 17 amino acids. This chain's CDR3 is CASSIPGALATNEELFF. Here the CDR3 DNA reads TGTGCCAGTAGTATACCAGGGGCACTTGCAACTAATGAAGAACTGTTTTTT.

As for this clone: The sample contains more than one DNA sequence encoding this CDR3. V and J are TRBV5-8 and TRBJ1-3, with D hard to call. This CDR3 has 13 amino acids. Per germline, CDR1 SGHTS and CDR2 YDEGEE. V dropped 2 bases and J dropped 3 bases, with 6 bases sitting between them. The CDR3, as DNA: TGTGCCAGCAGCTTAAATTTTGGAAACACCATATATTTT. Encoded protein: CASSLNFGNTIYF.

This rearrangement joins TRBV28 to TRBJ1-4; 9 bases are a match to TRBD1. The CDR3 consists of 14 residues. The trim removed 7 bases at V and 6 bases at J, leaving 6 bases unmatched. CDR1 is MDHEN and CDR2 is SYDVKM in the germline V gene. The CDR3 nucleotides read TGTGCCAGCACCCGGGACAGGGATTATGAAAAACTGTTTTTT. Residues: CASTRDRDYEKLFF.

This clone has a handful of counts. V usage is TRBV10-3 and J usage is TRBJ2-7; TRBD2 aligns across 7 bases. The CDR3 loop spans 14 amino acids. The trim removed 6 bases at V and 7 bases at J, leaving 12 bases unmatched. Germline CDR1 reads ENHRY; CDR2 reads SYGVKD. DNA for the CDR3: TGTGCCATCAGCCTAGCGGAAGGAGCGCAGGAGCAGTACTTC. Encoded protein: CAISLAEGAQEQYF.

For the CDR3, the DNA is TGCAGCGTTGAACACGGGGTGAACTATGGCTACACCTTC. Its translation: CSVEHGVNYGYTF. The chain recombines TRBV29-1 with TRBJ1-2; unclear D gene. V was clipped by 2 bases and J by 2 bases, with 9 bases between them. There are 13 residues in the CDR3. The V gene's germline CDR1 is SQVTM and CDR2 ANQGSEA.

The chain combines TRBV5-1 with TRBJ2-3, with 11 bases matching TRBD1. Looked up from germline, CDR1 is SGHRS and CDR2 is YFSETQ. V lost 4 bases and J lost 5; bases outside the gene matches: 9. This CDR3 has 16 amino acids. The CDR3 coding sequence is TGCGCCAGCAGCCCTATGGACAGGGGGCGCGGAGATACGCAGTATTTT. It translates to CASSPMDRGRGDTQYF.

V and J are TRBV6-6 and TRBJ2-5; 11 positions agree with TRBD1. From germline, CDR1 is MNHNY and CDR2 SVGAGI (reference sequence). The CDR3 runs to 15 residues. J lost 3 bases, V lost 4 bases, and 4 bases had no gene match. The chain's CDR3 is CASSSRDRGKETQYF. The CDR3 coding sequence is TGTGCCAGCAGTTCCCGGGACAGGGGGAAAGAGACCCAGTACTTC.

The chain carries TRBV28 and TRBJ1-5; 7 bases are shared with TRBD1. The CDR3 has 15 residues. Germline V gives CDR1 MDHEN, CDR2 SYDVKM. V was clipped by 4 bases and J by 1 base; unmatched bases: 4. Here the CDR3 DNA reads TGTGCCAGCAGTTCGGGACAGCTGAGCAATCAGCCCCAGCATTTT. Translating it yields CASSSGQLSNQPQHF. The variable domain in full, with the rest retrieved from reference TRBV28 and TRBJ1-5, is DVKVTQSSRYLVKRTGEKVFLECVQDMDHENMFWYRQDPGLGLRLIYFSYDVKMKEKGDIPEGYSVSREKKERFSLILESASTNQTSMYLCASSSGQLSNQPQHFGDGTRLSIL.